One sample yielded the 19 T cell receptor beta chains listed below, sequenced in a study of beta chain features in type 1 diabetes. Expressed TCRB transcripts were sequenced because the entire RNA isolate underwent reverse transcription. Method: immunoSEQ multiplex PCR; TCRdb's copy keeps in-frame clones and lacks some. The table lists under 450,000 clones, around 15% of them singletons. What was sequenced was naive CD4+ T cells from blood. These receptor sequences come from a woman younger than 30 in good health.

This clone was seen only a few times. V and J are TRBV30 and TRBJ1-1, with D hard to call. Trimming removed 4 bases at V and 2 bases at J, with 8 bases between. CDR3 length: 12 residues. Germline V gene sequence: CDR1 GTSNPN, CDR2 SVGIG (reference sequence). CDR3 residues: CAWMGSNTEAFF. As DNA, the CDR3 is TGTGCCTGGATGGGGAGTAACACTGAAGCTTTCTTT. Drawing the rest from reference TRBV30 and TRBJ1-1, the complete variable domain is SQTIHQWPATLVQPVGSPLSLECTVEGTSNPNLYWYRQAAGRGLQLLFYSVGIGQISSEVPQNLSASRPQDRQFILSSKKLLLSDSGFYLCAWMGSNTEAFFGQGTRLTVV.

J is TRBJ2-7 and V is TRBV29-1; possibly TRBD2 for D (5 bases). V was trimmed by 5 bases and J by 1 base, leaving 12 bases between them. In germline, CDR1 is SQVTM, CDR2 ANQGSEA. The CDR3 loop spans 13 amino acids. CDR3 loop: CSVLGLFSYEQYF. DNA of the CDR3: TGCAGCGTTCTTGGACTTTTTTCCTACGAGCAGTACTTC.

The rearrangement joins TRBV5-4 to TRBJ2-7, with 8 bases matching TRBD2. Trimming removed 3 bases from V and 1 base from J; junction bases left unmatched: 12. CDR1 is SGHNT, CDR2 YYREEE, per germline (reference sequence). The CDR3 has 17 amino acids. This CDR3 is CASSWRVGAGVSYEQYF. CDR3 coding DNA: TGTGCCAGCAGCTGGCGCGTGGGAGCGGGAGTTTCCTACGAGCAGTACTTC.

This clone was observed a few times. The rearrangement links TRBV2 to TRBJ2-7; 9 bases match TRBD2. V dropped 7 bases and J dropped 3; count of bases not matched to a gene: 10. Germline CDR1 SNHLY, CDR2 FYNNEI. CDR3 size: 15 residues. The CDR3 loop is CASTRVAGEGYEQYF. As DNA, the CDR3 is TGTGCCAGCACGAGAGTAGCGGGAGAAGGCTACGAGCAGTACTTC.

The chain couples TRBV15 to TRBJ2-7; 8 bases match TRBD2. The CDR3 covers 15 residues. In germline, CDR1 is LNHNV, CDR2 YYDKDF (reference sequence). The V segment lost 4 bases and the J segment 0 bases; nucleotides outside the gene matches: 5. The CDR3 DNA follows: TGTGCCACCAGCAAACTAGCGGACAGCTCCTACGAGCAGTACTTC. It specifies CATSKLADSSYEQYF.

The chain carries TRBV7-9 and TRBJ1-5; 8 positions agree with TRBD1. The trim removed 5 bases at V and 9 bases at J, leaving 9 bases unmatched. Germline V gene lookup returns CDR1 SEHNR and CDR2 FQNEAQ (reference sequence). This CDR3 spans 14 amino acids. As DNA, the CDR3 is TGTGCCAGCAGCCCGACAGGGGTGAAGGCGCCCCAGCATTTT. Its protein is CASSPTGVKAPQHF.

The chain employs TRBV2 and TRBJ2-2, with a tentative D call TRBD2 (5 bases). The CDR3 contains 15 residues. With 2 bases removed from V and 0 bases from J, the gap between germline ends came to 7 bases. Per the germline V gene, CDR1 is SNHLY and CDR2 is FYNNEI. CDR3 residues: CASSEWRTNTGELFF. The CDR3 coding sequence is TGTGCCAGCAGTGAATGGAGGACGAACACCGGGGAGCTGTTTTTT.

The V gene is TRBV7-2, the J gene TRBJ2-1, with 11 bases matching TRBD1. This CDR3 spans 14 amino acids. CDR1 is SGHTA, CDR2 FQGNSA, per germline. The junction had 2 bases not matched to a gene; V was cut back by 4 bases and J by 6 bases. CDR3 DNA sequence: TGTGCCAGCAGCTCGGGACAGGGGGGCAATGAGCAGTTCTTC. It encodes CASSSGQGGNEQFF.

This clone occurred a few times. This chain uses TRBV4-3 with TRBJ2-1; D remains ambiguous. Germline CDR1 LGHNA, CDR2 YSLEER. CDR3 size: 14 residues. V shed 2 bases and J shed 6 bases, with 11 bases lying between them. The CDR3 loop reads CASSQNSLVNEQFF. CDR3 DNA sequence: TGCGCCAGCAGCCAAAACAGTCTTGTCAATGAGCAGTTCTTC.

CDR3 sequence (DNA): TGTGCCAGCCAACAGGTTAGCTCCTACAATGAGCAGTTCTTC. Protein: CASQQVSSYNEQFF. This sequence joins TRBV2 and TRBJ2-1, with D perhaps TRBD1 (5 bases). The V end was cut by 8 bases, the J end by 0 bases, with 11 bases between. Germline CDR1 and CDR2: SNHLY and FYNNEI. The CDR3 consists of 14 residues.

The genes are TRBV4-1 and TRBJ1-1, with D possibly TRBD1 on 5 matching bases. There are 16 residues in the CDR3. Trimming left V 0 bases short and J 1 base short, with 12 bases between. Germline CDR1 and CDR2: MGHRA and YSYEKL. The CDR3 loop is CASSQDPRGGNTEAFF. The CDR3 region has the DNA TGCGCCAGCAGCCAAGACCCGCGCGGGGGGAACACTGAAGCTTTCTTT.

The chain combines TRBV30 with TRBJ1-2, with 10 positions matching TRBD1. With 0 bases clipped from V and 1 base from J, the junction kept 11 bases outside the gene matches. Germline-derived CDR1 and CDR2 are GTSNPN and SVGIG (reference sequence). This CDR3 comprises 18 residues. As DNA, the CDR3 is TGTGCCTGGAGTGTACCCCCCGGGACAGGGGCGAATAACTATGGCTACACCTTC. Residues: CAWSVPPGTGANNYGYTF.

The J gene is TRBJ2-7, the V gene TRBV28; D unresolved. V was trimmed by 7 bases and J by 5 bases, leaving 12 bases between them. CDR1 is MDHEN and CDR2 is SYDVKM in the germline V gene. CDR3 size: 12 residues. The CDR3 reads CASMTSGNEQYF. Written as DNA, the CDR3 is TGTGCCAGCATGACTTCCGGAAACGAGCAGTACTTC.

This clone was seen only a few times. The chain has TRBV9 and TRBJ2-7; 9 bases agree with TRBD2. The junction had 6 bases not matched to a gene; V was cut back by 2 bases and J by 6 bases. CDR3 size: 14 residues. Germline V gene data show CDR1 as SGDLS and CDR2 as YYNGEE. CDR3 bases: TGTGCCAGCAGCGTCATAGCGGGAGTCGGCGAGCAGTACTTC. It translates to CASSVIAGVGEQYF.

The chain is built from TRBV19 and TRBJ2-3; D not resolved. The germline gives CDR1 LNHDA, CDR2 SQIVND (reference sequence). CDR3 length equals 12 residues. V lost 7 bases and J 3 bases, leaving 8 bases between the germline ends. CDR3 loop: CASTSRTDTQYF. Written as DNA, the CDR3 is TGTGCCAGTACGTCCAGGACAGATACGCAGTATTTT.

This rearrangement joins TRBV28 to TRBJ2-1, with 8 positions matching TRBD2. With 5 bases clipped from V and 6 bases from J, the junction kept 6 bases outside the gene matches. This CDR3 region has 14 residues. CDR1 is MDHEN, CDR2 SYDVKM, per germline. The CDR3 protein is CASSTGLASNEQFF. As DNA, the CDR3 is TGTGCCAGCAGTACAGGACTAGCTAGCAATGAGCAGTTCTTC.

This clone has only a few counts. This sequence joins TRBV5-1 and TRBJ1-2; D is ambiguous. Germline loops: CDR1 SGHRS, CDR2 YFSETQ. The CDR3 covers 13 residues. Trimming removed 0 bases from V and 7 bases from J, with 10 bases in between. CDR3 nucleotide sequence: TGCGCCAGCAGCTTGGAGCCCGGGGTTGGCTACACCTTC. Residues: CASSLEPGVGYTF.

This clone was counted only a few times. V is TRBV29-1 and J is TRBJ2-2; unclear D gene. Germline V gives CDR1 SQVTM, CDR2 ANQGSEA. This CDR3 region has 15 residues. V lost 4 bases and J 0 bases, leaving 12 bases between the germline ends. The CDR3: CSVALVAANTGELFF. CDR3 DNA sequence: TGCAGCGTTGCTTTGGTGGCAGCGAACACCGGGGAGCTGTTTTTT.

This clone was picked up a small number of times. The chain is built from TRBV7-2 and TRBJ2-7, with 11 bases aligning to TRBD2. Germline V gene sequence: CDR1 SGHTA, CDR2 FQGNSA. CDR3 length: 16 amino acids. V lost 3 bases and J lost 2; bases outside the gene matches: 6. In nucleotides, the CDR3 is TGTGCCAGCAGCTTTGCCGGGACTAGCGGCCCCTACGAGCAGTACTTC. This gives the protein CASSFAGTSGPYEQYF.